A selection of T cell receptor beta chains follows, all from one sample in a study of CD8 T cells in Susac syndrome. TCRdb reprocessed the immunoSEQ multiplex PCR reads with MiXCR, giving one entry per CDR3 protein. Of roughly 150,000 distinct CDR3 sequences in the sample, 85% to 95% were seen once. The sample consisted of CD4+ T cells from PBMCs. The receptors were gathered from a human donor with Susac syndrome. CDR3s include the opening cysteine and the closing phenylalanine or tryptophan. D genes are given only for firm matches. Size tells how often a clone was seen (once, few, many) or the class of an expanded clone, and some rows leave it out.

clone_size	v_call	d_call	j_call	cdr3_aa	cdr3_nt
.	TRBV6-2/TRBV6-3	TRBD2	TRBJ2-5	CASSYSRTLAGGLETQYF	TGTGCCAGCAGTTACTCCCGCACGTTAGCGGGGGGGCTAGAGACCCAGTACTTC
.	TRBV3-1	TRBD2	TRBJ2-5	CASSQDLGLAGDDRETQYF	TGTGCCAGCAGCCAAGATCTAGGACTAGCGGGGGATGACCGGGAGACCCAGTACTTC
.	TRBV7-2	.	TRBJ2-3	CASRGPGVTTDTQYF	TGTGCCAGCAGGGGGCCGGGAGTAACCACAGATACGCAGTATTTT
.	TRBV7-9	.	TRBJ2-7	CATKLTAISYEQYF	TGTGCCACCAAATTGACAGCGATCTCCTACGAGCAGTACTTC
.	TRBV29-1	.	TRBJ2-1	CSVDGQVIEGKYNEQFF	TGCAGCGTTGATGGGCAGGTGATCGAAGGGAAATACAATGAGCAGTTCTTC
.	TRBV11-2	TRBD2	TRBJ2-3	CASSFQRGGTDTQYF	TGTGCCAGCAGCTTCCAGCGGGGGGGCACAGATACGCAGTATTTT
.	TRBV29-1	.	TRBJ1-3	CANGGPGNTIYF	TGCGCGAACGGGGGACCTGGAAACACCATATATTTT
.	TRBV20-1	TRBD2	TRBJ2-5	CSAPLAGHQETQYF	TGCAGTGCCCCCCTAGCGGGGCACCAAGAGACCCAGTACTTC
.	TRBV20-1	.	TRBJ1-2	CSARGQLYGYTF	TGCAGTGCTAGGGGGCAGCTCTATGGCTACACCTTC
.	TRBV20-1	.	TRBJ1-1	CSAKRQNTEAFF	TGCAGTGCAAAAAGACAGAACACTGAAGCTTTCTTT
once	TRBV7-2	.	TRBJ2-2	CASSPGLSWGTGELFF	TGTGCCAGCAGCCCCGGACTCTCGTGGGGCACCGGGGAGCTGTTTTTT
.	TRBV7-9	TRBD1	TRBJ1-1	CASSLVPGGQANTEAFF	TGTGCCAGCAGCTTAGTGCCTGGAGGACAGGCAAACACTGAAGCTTTCTTT
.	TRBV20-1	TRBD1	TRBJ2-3	CSAHPGQGMSDTQYF	TGCAGTGCTCACCCGGGACAGGGGATGTCAGATACGCAGTATTTT